This T cell receptor (beta chain) was sequenced during a study of blood T cell repertoires in COVID-19. CDR3 length: 15 amino acids. Per germline, CDR1 SGHTA and CDR2 FQGNSA. J was trimmed by 9 bases and V by 0 bases; bases with no gene match: 8. Original methodology: Reference gene primer amplification gave estimated nucleated cell counts. The assay was immunoSEQ multiplex PCR, and TCRdb's table has in-frame clones only and misses some. V and J calls and clone size are those listed in that table; D and trimming were worked out from the DNA. The sample yields some 150,000 clones, 80% to 90% seen once.

The sequencing input was peripheral blood. This TCR was sampled from a man between 60 and 75 years old with active or convalescent COVID-19. The chain couples TRBV7-2 to TRBJ2-1; TRBD2 matches at 7 bases. For the CDR3, the DNA is TGTGCCAGCAGCTTAGCCTTTGGCAGCGGGATTGAGCAGTTCTTC. It codes for CASSLAFGSGIEQFF.